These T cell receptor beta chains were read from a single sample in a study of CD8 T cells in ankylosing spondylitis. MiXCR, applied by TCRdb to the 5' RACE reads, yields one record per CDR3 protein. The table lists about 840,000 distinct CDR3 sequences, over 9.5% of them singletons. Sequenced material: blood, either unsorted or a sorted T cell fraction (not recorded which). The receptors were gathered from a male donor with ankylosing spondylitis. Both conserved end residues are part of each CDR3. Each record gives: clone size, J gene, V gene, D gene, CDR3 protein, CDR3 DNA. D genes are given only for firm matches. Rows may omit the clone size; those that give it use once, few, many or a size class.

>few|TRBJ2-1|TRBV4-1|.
CASSQASTALALGDEQFF
TGCGCCAGCAGCCAAGCCTCCACGGCACTAGCTCTGGGGGATGAGCAGTTCTTC
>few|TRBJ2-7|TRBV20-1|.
CSAARFLEQYF
TGCAGTGCTGCAAGGTTTCTCGAGCAGTACTTC
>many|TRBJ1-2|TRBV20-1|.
CSARDLTGYGYTF
TGCAGTGCTAGAGATCTAACGGGCTATGGCTACACCTTC
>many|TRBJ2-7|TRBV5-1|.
CASSFRRGMSYEQYF
TGCGCCAGCAGCTTTCGCAGGGGAATGTCCTACGAGCAGTACTTC
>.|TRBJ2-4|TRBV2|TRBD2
CASSAAGAPYVGNIQYF
TGTGCCAGCAGTGCCGCGGGAGCCCCGTACGTTGGAAACATTCAGTACTTC
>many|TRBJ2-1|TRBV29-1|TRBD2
CSVLTGRLNEQFF
TGCAGCGTTTTAACCGGGAGGTTGAATGAGCAGTTCTTC
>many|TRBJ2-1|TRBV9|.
CASSSPRGSSYNEQFF
TGTGCCAGCAGCTCTCCGCGGGGTAGCTCCTACAATGAGCAGTTCTTC
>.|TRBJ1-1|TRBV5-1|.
CASSLTTRGMDTEAFF
TGCGCCAGCAGCTTGACGACCAGGGGCATGGACACTGAAGCTTTCTTT
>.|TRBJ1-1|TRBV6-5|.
CASSSPGVTEAFF
TGTGCCAGCAGTTCACCAGGGGTCACTGAAGCTTTCTTT
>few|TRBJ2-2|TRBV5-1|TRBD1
CASRPRGHDTGELFF
TGCGCCAGCAGGCCCAGGGGGCACGACACCGGGGAGCTGTTTTTT
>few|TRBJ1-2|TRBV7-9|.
CASSLPGLGGYTF
TGTGCCAGCAGCTTACCAGGGCTGGGTGGCTACACCTTC
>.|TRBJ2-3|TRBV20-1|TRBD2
CSARSGRARDTQYF
TGCAGTGCTAGGAGCGGGAGGGCCAGAGATACGCAGTATTTT
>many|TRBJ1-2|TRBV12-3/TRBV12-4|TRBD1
CASSLRQGGYGYTF
TGTGCCAGCAGCCTTAGACAGGGAGGCTATGGCTACACCTTC
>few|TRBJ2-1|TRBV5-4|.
CASRDSTIYNEQFF
TGTGCCAGCCGGGACTCGACTATCTACAATGAGCAGTTCTTC
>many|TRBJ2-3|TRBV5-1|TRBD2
CASSRSGRTSTDTQYF
TGCGCCAGCAGCAGGAGCGGGAGGACTAGCACAGATACGCAGTATTTT
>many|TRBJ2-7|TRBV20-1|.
CSARLSGGYEQYF
TGCAGTGCTAGACTCAGCGGCGGATACGAGCAGTACTTC